Sequencing of this T cell receptor beta chain was carried out in a study of T cell changes during pregnancy in multiple sclerosis. This clone was detected only a few times. The repertoire was sequenced with immunoSEQ multiplex PCR; TCRdb's copy has only in-frame clones and lacks some. The sample includes roughly 39,000 clones, 92% of them seen just once. This CDR3 region has 14 residues. CDR1 is MGHRA, CDR2 YSYEKL, per germline. The V gene lost 1 base and the J gene lost 5 bases, with 11 bases spanning the gap. The sequence was obtained from a female donor with multiple sclerosis, enrolled in a pregnancy study. This rearrangement joins TRBV4-1 to TRBJ2-5; perhaps TRBD1 as D (6 bases). The sample was CD4+ T cells from peripheral blood mononuclear cells, taken before pregnancy. The CDR3 DNA follows: TGCGCCAGCAGCCAAGCGGACAGATTCGAGACCCAGTACTTC. As protein: CASSQADRFETQYF.